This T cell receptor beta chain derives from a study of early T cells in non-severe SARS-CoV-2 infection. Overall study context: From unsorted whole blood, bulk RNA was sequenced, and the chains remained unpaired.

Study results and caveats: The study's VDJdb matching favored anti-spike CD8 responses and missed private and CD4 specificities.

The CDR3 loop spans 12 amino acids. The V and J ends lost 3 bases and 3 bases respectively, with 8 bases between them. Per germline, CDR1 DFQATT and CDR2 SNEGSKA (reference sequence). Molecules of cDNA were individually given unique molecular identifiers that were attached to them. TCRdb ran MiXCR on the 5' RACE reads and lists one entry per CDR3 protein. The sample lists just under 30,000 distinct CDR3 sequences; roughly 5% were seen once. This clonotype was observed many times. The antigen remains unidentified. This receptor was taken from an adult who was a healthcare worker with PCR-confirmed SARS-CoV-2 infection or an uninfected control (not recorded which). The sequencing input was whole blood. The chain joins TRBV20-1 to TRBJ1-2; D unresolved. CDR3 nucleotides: TGCAGTGCTAGTCCGGCGGACTATGGCTACACCTTC. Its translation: CSASPADYGYTF.